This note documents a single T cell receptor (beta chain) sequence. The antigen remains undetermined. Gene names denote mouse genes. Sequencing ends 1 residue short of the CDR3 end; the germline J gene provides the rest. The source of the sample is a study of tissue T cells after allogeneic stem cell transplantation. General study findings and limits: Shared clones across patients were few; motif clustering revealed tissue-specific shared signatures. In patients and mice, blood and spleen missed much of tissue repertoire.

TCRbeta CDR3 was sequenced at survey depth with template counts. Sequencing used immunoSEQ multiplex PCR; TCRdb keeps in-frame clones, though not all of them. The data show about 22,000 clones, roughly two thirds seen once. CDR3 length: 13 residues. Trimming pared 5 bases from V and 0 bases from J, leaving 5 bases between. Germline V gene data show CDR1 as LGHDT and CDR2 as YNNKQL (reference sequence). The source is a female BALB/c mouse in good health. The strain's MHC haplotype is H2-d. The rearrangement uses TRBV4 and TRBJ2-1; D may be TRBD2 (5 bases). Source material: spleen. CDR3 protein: CASSLGNYAEQFF. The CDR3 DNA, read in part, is TGTGCCAGCAGCCTGGGTAACTATGCTGAGCAGTTC.